This T cell receptor beta chain is drawn from a study of blood T cell repertoires in COVID-19. The assay was immunoSEQ multiplex PCR, and TCRdb's table has in-frame clones only and misses some. The sample lists roughly 250,000 clones; more than 70% were seen once. This clone has ten or more counts. Sequencing was performed on peripheral blood. The receptor was derived from a woman aged 40 to 50 who had recovered from COVID-19.

The CDR3 DNA follows: TGTGCCAGCAGCGAGAAGGGCAGGGTCTCCCTAGCCAAAAACATTCAGTACTTC. Translated, it gives CASSEKGRVSLAKNIQYF. The gene calls are TRBV11-2 and TRBJ2-4; a possible D gene is TRBD1 (5 bases). The CDR3 has 18 amino acids. Germline V gene lookup returns CDR1 SGHAT and CDR2 FQNNGV. Trimming shortened V by 5 bases and J by 0 bases, and 20 bases separated the two germline ends.